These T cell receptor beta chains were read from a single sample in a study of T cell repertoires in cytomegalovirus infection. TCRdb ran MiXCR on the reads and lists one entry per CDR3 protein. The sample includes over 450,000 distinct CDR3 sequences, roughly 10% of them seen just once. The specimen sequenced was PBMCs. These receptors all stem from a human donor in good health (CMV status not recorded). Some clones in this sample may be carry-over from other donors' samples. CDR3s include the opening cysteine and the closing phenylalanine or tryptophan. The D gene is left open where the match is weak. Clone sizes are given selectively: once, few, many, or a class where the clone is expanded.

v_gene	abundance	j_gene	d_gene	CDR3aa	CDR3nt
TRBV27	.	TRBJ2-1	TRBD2	CASSPRTSGTLNEQFF	TGTGCCAGCAGTCCCCGGACTAGCGGGACCCTCAATGAGCAGTTCTTC
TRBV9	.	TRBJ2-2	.	CASSVGAGTTGELFF	TGTGCCAGCAGCGTAGGGGCAGGCACTACCGGGGAGCTGTTTTTT
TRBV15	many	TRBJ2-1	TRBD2	CATTAGGLAEQFF	TGTGCCACCACAGCGGGGGGGCTAGCTGAGCAGTTCTTC
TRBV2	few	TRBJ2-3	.	CASNTGEGDTQYF	TGTGCCAGCAATACAGGGGAGGGAGATACGCAGTATTTT
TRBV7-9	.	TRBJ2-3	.	CAEQKATDTQYF	TGTGCAGAACAGAAGGCCACAGATACGCAGTATTTT
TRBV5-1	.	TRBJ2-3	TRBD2	CASSLEILAGGIDTQYF	TGCGCCAGCAGCTTGGAAATCCTAGCGGGAGGCATAGATACGCAGTATTTT
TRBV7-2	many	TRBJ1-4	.	CASSLGHPNEKLFF	TGTGCCAGCAGCTTGGGACACCCTAATGAAAAACTGTTTTTT
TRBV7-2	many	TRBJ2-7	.	CASSLGGPPDEQYF	TGTGCCAGCAGCTTAGGAGGACCCCCTGACGAGCAGTACTTC
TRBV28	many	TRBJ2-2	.	CASIRRGTNTGELFF	TGTGCCAGCATCCGCCGAGGGACGAACACCGGGGAGCTGTTTTTT
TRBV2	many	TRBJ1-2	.	CASSEALFGGYTF	TGTGCCAGCAGTGAAGCGCTTTTTGGTGGCTACACCTTC
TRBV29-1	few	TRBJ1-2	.	CSVAGQRYGYTF	TGCAGCGTTGCCGGACAACGCTATGGCTACACCTTC
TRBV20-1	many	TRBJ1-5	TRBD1	CSARDGTGDGEPQHF	TGCAGTGCTAGAGATGGGACAGGGGATGGGGAGCCCCAGCATTTT
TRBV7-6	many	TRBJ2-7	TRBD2	CASSYQAGVSYEQYF	TGTGCCAGCAGCTATCAAGCGGGAGTAAGCTACGAGCAGTACTTC
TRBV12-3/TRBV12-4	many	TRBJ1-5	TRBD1	CASSYTTGLGNQPQHF	TGTGCCAGCAGTTACACGACAGGGCTCGGCAATCAGCCCCAGCATTTT
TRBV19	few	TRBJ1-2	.	CASSILGTYYGYTF	TGTGCCAGTAGTATCCTTGGGACTTACTATGGCTACACCTTC
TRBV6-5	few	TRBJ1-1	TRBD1	CASSYSQGATEAFF	TGTGCCAGCAGTTACTCCCAGGGGGCTACTGAAGCTTTCTTT
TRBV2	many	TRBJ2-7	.	CASSEVRGAYEQYF	TGTGCCAGCAGTGAAGTGCGGGGCGCCTACGAGCAGTACTTC
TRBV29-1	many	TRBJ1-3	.	CSVEGSSGNTIYF	TGCAGCGTTGAGGGCAGTTCCGGAAACACCATATATTTT
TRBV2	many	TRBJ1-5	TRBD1	CASSNRGHNQPQHF	TGTGCCAGCAGTAACAGGGGGCACAATCAGCCCCAGCATTTT
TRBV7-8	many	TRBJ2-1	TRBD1	CASSSGQGTYNEQFF	TGTGCCAGCAGCTCCGGACAGGGGACGTACAATGAGCAGTTCTTC
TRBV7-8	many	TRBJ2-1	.	CASSFEGRNEQFF	TGTGCCAGCAGCTTTGAAGGCCGCAATGAGCAGTTCTTC
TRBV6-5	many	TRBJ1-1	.	CASSNGPEAFF	TGTGCCAGCAGTAACGGACCTGAAGCTTTCTTT
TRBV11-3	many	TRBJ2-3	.	CASSLDLAGDTQYF	TGTGCCAGCAGCTTAGACCTAGCTGGAGATACGCAGTATTTT
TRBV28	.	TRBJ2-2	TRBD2	CASRRTSGIGELFF	TGTGCCAGCAGAAGGACTAGCGGAATCGGGGAGCTGTTTTTT
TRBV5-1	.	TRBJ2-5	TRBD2	CASSLSPAGGPETQYF	TGCGCCAGCAGCTTGAGTCCAGCGGGGGGCCCAGAGACCCAGTACTTC
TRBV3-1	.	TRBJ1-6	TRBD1	CASSQVGQGNSPLHF	TGTGCCAGCAGCCAAGTGGGACAGGGTAATTCACCCCTCCACTTT
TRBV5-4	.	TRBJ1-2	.	CASSLGQVALGYTF	TGTGCCAGCAGCTTGGGTCAGGTGGCCCTTGGCTACACCTTC
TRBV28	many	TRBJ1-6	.	CASSFAGNNSPLHF	TGTGCCAGCAGTTTTGCAGGGAACAATTCACCCCTCCACTTT
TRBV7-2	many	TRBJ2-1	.	CASSLNPAAGSEQFF	TGTGCCAGCAGCTTGAATCCCGCGGCTGGGAGTGAGCAGTTCTTC
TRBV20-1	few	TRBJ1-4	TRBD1	CSARDRRLEKLFF	TGCAGTGCCAGGGACAGGAGACTGGAAAAACTGTTTTTT
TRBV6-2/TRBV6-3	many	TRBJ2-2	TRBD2	CASSPLISGRISNTGELFF	TGTGCCAGCAGTCCTTTGATTAGCGGGAGGATCTCGAACACCGGGGAGCTGTTTTTT
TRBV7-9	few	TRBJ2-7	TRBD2	CASTNTLAGGSYEQYF	TGTGCCAGCACCAACACCCTAGCGGGAGGTTCCTACGAGCAGTACTTC
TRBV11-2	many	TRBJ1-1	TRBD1	CASSLDTGQGARSGGGTEAFF	TGTGCCAGCAGCTTAGATACCGGACAGGGGGCCAGGTCAGGTGGTGGAACTGAAGCTTTCTTT
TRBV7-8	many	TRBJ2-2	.	CASSRAPNTGELFF	TGTGCCAGCAGCCGGGCCCCTAACACCGGGGAGCTGTTTTTT
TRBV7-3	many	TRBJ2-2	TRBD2	CASRRLAENLGELFF	TGTGCCAGCAGGCGACTAGCGGAGAACCTCGGGGAGCTGTTTTTT
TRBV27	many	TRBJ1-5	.	CASSWGINQPQHF	TGTGCCAGCAGTTGGGGGATCAATCAGCCCCAGCATTTT
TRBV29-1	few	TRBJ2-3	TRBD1	CSSDRGLSTDTQYF	TGCAGCTCCGACAGGGGGCTTAGCACAGATACGCAGTATTTT
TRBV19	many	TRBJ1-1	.	CATSGLRDTEAFF	TGTGCCACTTCGGGCCTCAGAGACACTGAAGCTTTCTTT
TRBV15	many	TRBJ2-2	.	CATSLDEGTGELFF	TGTGCCACCAGCCTGGACGAGGGGACCGGGGAGCTGTTTTTT
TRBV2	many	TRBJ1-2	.	CASTAGTSYGYTF	TGTGCCAGCACGGCAGGGACTTCTTATGGCTACACCTTC
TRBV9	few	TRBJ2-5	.	CASSAPGETQYF	TGTGCCAGCAGCGCACCCGGGGAGACCCAGTACTTC
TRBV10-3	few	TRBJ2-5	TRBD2	CAISGTSGGSQETQYF	TGTGCCATCAGTGGGACTAGCGGAGGTTCCCAAGAGACCCAGTACTTC
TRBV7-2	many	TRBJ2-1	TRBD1	CASSPITGGSTYNEQFF	TGTGCCAGCAGCCCAATAACAGGGGGTTCTACCTACAATGAGCAGTTCTTC
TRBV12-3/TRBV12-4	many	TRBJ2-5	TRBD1	CANPRDRVQETQYF	TGTGCCAACCCACGGGACAGGGTCCAAGAGACCCAGTACTTC
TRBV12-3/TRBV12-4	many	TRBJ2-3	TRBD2	CASRTSGGKRDTQYF	TGTGCCAGCAGGACTAGCGGGGGGAAAAGAGATACGCAGTATTTT
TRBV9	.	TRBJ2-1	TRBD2	CASSAPTSEGEQFF	TGTGCCAGCAGCGCGCCAACTAGCGAGGGTGAGCAGTTCTTC
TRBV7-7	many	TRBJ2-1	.	CASSLGSGAEEQFF	TGTGCTAGCAGCTTAGGATCCGGGGCTGAAGAGCAGTTCTTC
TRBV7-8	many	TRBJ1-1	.	CASSLATASMNTEAFF	TGTGCCAGCAGCTTAGCGACAGCTTCCATGAACACTGAAGCTTTCTTT
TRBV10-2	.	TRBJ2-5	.	CASSESGPRAF	TGCGCCAGCAGTGAGTCTGGCCCGAGGGCCTTC
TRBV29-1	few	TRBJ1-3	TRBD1	CSVSPGQGNTIYF	TGCAGCGTCTCCCCGGGACAGGGAAACACCATATATTTT
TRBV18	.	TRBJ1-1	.	CASSPAINTEAFF	TGTGCCAGCTCACCAGCCATTAACACTGAAGCTTTCTTT